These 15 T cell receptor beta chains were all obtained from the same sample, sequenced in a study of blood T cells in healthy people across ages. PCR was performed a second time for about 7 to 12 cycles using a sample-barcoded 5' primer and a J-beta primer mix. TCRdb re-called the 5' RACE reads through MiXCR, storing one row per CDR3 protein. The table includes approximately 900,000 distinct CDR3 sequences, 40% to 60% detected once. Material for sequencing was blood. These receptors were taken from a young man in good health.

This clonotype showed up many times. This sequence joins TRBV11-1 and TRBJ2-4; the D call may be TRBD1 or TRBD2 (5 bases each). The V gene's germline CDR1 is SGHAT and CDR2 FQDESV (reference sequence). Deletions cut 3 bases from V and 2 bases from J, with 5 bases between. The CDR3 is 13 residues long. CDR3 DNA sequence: TGTGCCAGCAGCTTGGGACCCAAAAACATTCAGTACTTC. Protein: CASSLGPKNIQYF.

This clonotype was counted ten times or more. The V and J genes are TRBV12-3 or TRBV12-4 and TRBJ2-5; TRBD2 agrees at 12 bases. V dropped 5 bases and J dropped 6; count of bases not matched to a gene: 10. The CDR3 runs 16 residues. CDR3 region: CASSPSLAGGSKTQYF. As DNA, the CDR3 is TGTGCCAGCAGTCCATCACTAGCGGGGGGCTCTAAGACCCAGTACTTC.

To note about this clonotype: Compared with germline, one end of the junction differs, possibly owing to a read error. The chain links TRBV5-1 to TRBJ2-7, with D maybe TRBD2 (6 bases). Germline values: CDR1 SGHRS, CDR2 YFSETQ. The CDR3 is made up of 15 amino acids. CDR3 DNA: TGCGCCGGCAGCGAAACCCCGGGAGACCCCTACGAGCAGTACTTC. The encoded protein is CAGSETPGDPYEQYF.

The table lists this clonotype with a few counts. CDR3 nucleotides: TGTGCCAGCAGCACCGGGACAGGGTCGCTCGAGCAGTACTTC. Translating gives CASSTGTGSLEQYF. The V and J genes are TRBV7-2 and TRBJ2-7; TRBD1 aligns across 9 bases. Trimming cost V 5 bases and J 6 bases; bases outside gene matches: 8. The CDR3 sequence is 14 residues long. Germline V gives CDR1 SGHTA, CDR2 FQGNSA.

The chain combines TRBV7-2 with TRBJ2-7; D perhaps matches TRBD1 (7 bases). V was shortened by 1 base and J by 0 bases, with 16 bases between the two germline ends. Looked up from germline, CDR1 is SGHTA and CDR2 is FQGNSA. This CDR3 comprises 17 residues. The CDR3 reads CASSLVGAGGFSYEQYF. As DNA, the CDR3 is TGTGCCAGCAGCTTAGTCGGGGCAGGGGGGTTCTCCTACGAGCAGTACTTC.

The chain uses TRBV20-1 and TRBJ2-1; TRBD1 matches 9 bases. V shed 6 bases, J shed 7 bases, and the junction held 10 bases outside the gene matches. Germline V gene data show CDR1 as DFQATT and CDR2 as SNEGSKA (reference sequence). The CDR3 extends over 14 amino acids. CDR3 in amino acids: CSAPRDRVRNEQFF. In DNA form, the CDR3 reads TGCAGTGCGCCCCGGGACAGGGTTCGGAATGAGCAGTTCTTC.

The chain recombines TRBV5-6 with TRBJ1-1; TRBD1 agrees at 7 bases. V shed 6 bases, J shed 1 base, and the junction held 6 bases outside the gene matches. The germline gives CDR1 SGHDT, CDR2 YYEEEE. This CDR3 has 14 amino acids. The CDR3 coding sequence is TGTGCCAGCACCCAGGGACAGAAGAACACTGAAGCTTTCTTT. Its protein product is CASTQGQKNTEAFF.

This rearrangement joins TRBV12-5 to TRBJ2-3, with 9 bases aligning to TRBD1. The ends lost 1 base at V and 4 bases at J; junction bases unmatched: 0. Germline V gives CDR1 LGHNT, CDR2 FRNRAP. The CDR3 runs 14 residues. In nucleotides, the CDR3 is TGTGCTAGTGGTTTGGGGACAGGGGCAGATACGCAGTATTTT. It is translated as CASGLGTGADTQYF.

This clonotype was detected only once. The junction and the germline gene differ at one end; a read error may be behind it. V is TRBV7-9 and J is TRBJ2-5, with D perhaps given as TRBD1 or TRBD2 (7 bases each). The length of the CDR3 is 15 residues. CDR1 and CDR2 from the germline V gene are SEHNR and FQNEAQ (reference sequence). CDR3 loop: CAGSPGEGAQETQYF. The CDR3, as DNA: TGTGCCGGCAGCCCCGGGGAGGGGGCACAAGAGACCCAGTACTTC. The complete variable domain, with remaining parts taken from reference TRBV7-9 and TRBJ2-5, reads DTGVSQNPRHKITKRGQNVTFRCDPISEHNRLYWYRQTLGQGPEFLTYFQNEAQLEKSRLLSDRFSAERPKGSFSTLEIQRTEQGDSAMYLCAGSPGEGAQETQYFGPGTRLLVL.

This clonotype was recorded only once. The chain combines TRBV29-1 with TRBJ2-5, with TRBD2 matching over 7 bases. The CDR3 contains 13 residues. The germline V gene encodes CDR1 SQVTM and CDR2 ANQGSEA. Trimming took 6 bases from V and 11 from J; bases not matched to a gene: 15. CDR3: CSVDPGGRDEQYF. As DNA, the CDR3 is TGCAGCGTCGACCCTGGGGGGAGGGATGAGCAGTACTTC.

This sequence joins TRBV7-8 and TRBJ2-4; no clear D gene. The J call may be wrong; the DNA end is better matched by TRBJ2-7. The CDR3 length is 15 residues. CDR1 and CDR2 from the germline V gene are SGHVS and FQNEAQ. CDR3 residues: CASSLAGSYVDEQYF. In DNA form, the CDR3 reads TGTGCCAGCAGCTTAGCGGGAAGCTACGTTGACGAGCAGTACTTC.

The CDR3 DNA reads as TGCAGTGCGCCTCGGGACAGGGACCTCCGGGACTACGGCACAGATACGCAGTATTTT. Translation: CSAPRDRDLRDYGTDTQYF. V gene TRBV20-1 combines with J gene TRBJ2-3; 9 nucleotides match TRBD1. CDR3 length: 19 residues. The trim removed 6 bases at V and 1 base at J, leaving 20 bases unmatched. Germline V gives CDR1 DFQATT, CDR2 SNEGSKA (reference sequence).

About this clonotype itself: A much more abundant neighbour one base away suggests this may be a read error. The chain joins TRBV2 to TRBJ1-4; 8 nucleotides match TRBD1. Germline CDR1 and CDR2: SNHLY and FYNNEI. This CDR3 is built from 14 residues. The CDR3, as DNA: TGTGCCAGCAGCTCCGGGACAGGAAGTGAAAAACCGTTTTTT. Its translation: CASSSGTGSEKPFF. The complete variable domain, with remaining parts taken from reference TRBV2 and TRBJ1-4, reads EPEVTQTPSHQVTQMGQEVILRCVPISNHLYFYWYRQILGQKVEFLVSFYNNEISEKSEIFDDQFSVERPDGSNFTLKIRSTKLEDSAMYFCASSSGTGSEKPFFGSGTQLSVL.

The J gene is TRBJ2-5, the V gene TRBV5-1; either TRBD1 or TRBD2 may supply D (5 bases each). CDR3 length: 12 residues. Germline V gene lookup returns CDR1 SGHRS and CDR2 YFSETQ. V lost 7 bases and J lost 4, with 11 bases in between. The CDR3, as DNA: TGCGCCAGCGTCGGGGCTGGAGAGACCCAGTACTTC. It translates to CASVGAGETQYF.

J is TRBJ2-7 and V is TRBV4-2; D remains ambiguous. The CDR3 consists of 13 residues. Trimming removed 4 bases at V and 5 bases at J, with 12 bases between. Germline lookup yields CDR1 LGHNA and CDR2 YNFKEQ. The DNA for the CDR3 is TGTGCCAGCAGCCTCCGGACCCCTAACGAGCAGTACTTC. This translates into CASSLRTPNEQYF.